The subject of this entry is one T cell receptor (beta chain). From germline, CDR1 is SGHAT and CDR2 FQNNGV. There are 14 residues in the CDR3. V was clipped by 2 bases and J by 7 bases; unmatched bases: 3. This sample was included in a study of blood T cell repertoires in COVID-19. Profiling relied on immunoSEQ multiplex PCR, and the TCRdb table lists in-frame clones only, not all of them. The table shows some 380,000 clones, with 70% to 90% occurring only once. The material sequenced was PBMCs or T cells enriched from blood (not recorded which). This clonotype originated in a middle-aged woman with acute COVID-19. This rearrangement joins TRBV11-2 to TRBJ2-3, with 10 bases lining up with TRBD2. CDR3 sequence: CASSLLSGGNTQYF. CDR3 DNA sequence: TGTGCCAGCAGCTTACTTAGCGGGGGGAATACGCAGTATTTT.